This T cell receptor beta chain originates from a study of T cells after yellow fever vaccination. TCRdb re-derived calls from the 5' RACE reads in MiXCR, one entry per CDR3 protein. The table includes about 340,000 distinct CDR3 sequences, around 4.1% detected once. Trimming stripped 1 base from V and 7 bases from J, with 8 bases between. The CDR3 is 12 amino acids. CDR1 is SGHRS, CDR2 YFSETQ, per germline. This clonotype was observed a handful of times. This TCR was recovered from a man between 18 and 35 years old who received the YFV17D yellow fever vaccine. V and J are TRBV5-1 and TRBJ1-1, with a tentative D call TRBD1 (6 bases). This material consisted of PBMCs, taken 5 days after the yellow fever booster vaccination. CDR3 DNA sequence: TGCGCCAGCAGCTTGAGGGGGGATGAAGCTTTCTTT. It translates to CASSLRGDEAFF. The variable domain in full, with the rest retrieved from reference TRBV5-1 and TRBJ1-1, is KAGVTQTPRYLIKTRGQQVTLSCSPISGHRSVSWYQQTPGQGLQFLFEYFSETQRNKGNFPGRFSGRQFSNSRSEMNVSTLELGDSALYLCASSLRGDEAFFGQGTRLTVV.